This passage covers 3 T cell receptor beta chains from one sample sequenced in a study of CD8 T cells in Susac syndrome (dated by TCRdb to the late 2010s). Libraries were made using the immunoSEQ multiplex PCR assay. RNA was extracted using the RNeasy kit, and roughly 0.5 to 1 ug of the RNA was reverse transcribed with random hexamers. TCRdb handled the public reads itself, with Q25 trimming in fastp and clone calling in MiXCR, and kept productive beta chains. Under each unique CDR3 protein, matching rows form one entry showing the most common genes and DNA. The sample table contains approximately 170,000 distinct CDR3 sequences; only one count was recorded for roughly 93% of them. Just over 0.13% of the sample belongs to the ten largest clones. The sample consisted of CD4+ T cells from PBMCs. These TCRs come from a human donor in good health.

The rearrangement uses TRBV2 and TRBJ1-1; D is uncertain. CDR3 length equals 13 residues. Trimming took 1 base from V and 2 from J, leaving 5 bases between them. Germline values: CDR1 SNHLY, CDR2 FYNNEI. Here the CDR3 DNA reads TGTGCCAGCAGTGAAGGACTTAACACTGAAGCTTTCTTT. Translating gives CASSEGLNTEAFF.

This chain joins TRBV7-9 and TRBJ2-5, with 11 bases lining up with TRBD2. The V segment lost 7 bases and the J segment 1 base; nucleotides outside the gene matches: 5. The CDR3 runs 15 residues. Germline-derived CDR1 and CDR2 are SEHNR and FQNEAQ (reference sequence). CDR3 sequence reads: CASNLAGGLQETQYF. DNA of the CDR3: TGTGCCAGCAACCTAGCGGGGGGCCTCCAAGAGACCCAGTACTTC.

The chain combines TRBV20-1 with TRBJ1-2; TRBD1 agrees at 8 bases. Per the germline V gene, CDR1 is DFQATT and CDR2 is SNEGSKA (reference sequence). This CDR3 region has 15 residues. V lost 0 bases and J lost 5; bases outside the gene matches: 8. CDR3 sequence reads: CSAREVAGGQYGYTF. The CDR3 nucleotides read TGCAGTGCTAGAGAGGTGGCAGGGGGCCAGTATGGCTACACCTTC.